This TCR beta chain was sequenced for a study of T cell changes during pregnancy in multiple sclerosis (dated by TCRdb to about 2019). At the level of the whole study: Changes in the T cell repertoire over the course of pregnancy were examined in this study in women with multiple sclerosis.

Libraries were made using the immunoSEQ multiplex PCR assay. TCRdb re-hosts the immuneACCESS table, in-frame sequences only. Its copies lack some clones; in the studies checked, an unresolved V gene accounts for under half of them, and the cause for the rest is not known. The table for this sample lists almost 65,000 clones; 80% to 95% of them were counted only once. The ten largest clones represent around 2.3% of the sample. CDR1 is given as SGHTA and CDR2 as FQGNSA, both from the germline V gene. Measured from the cysteine to the phenylalanine, the CDR3 is 16 residues long. This entry keeps only the CDR3 DNA: 48 bases, framed from base 1. The junction shows trimming of 3 bases on V and 4 bases on J, plus 18 bases between the germline ends. Turning to this clone: It has no known antigen specificity. It has no much larger one-base neighbor in the sample; base qualities were not kept.

This chain joins TRBV7-2 to TRBJ1-1, and possibly TRBD1, on 6 matching bases. This clonotype originated in a female donor with multiple sclerosis, enrolled in a pregnancy study. This sample comprised peripheral blood, obtained in the first trimester of pregnancy. The CDR3 reads as follows: CASSFERGAWATEAFF. The DNA reads TGTGCCAGCAGCTTTGAACGGGGGGCGTGGGCCACTGAAGCTTTCTTT.